This T cell receptor (beta chain) emerged from a study of blood T cells in healthy people across ages. There are 15 residues in the CDR3. Germline assignment: CDR1 SGHAT and CDR2 FQNNGV. Trimming took off 1 base at V and 3 bases at J, with 12 bases between the two ends. Together with a sample-barcoded 5' primer, a J-beta primer mix was included in a second PCR lasting about 7 to 11 cycles. A single record per CDR3 protein comes from TCRdb applying MiXCR to the 5' RACE reads. This sample yields 700,000 to 850,000 distinct CDR3 sequences, of which about 55% are seen a single time; roughly 37% belongs to the top ten.

The sample taken for sequencing was blood. This sequence joins TRBV11-2 and TRBJ1-2; D is perhaps TRBD1 (5 bases). This TCR was sampled from an elderly man in good health. CDR3 sequence reads: CASSLAGGLDYGYTF. CDR3 DNA sequence: TGTGCCAGCAGCTTAGCTGGGGGATTGGACTATGGCTACACCTTC.